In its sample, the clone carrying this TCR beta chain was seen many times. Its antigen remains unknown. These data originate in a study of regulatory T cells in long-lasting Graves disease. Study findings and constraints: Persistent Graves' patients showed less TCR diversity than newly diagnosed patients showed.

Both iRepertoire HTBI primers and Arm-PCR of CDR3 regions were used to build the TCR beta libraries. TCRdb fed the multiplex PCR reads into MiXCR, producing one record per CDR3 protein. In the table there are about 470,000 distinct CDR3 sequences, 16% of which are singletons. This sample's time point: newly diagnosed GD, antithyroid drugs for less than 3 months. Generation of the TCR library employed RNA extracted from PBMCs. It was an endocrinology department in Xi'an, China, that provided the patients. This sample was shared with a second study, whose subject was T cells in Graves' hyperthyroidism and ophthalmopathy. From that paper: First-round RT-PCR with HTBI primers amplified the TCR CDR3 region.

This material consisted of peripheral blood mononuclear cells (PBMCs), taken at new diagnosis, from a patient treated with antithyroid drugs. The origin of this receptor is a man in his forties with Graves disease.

The chain's CDR3 is CASKRDRNTGELFF. The CDR3 region has the DNA TGTGCCAGCAAAAGGGACAGGAACACCGGGGAGCTGTTTTTT. This sequence joins TRBV2 and TRBJ2-2; the match to TRBD1 covers 7 bases. Germline lookup yields CDR1 SNHLY and CDR2 FYNNEI. The CDR3 totals 14 residues. V lost 7 bases, J lost 1 base, and 3 bases stayed unmatched.